The 15 T cell receptor beta chains presented below share a single source sample, sequenced in a study of spatial heterogeneity in lung cancer. Time point here: blood at routine non-recurrence follow-up after resection. TCRdb reanalysed the 5' RACE reads using MiXCR and keeps one entry per CDR3 protein. The table shows 40,000 to 50,000 distinct CDR3 sequences, with about 10% occurring only once. This specimen was PBMCs, taken at follow-up. The source of these receptors is a female donor with early-stage non-small cell lung cancer.

This clonotype has just a few counts. This rearrangement joins TRBV19 to TRBJ2-2, with D perhaps matching TRBD2 (6 bases). The CDR3 has 13 residues. With 10 bases removed from V and 7 bases from J, the gap between germline ends came to 16 bases. The germline V gene encodes CDR1 LNHDA and CDR2 SQIVND (reference sequence). The CDR3 protein is CATSSLGSGELFF. The CDR3 DNA sequence: TGTGCCACATCGAGCCTCGGGAGCGGGGAGCTGTTTTTT.

This chain uses TRBV5-6 with TRBJ1-5; TRBD1 might be the D (5 bases). Trimming stripped 4 bases from V and 5 bases from J, with 13 bases between. Germline V gene sequence: CDR1 SGHDT, CDR2 YYEEEE. There are 14 residues in the CDR3. DNA of the CDR3: TGTGCCAGCAGCGAGGGACGATCGCATCAGCCCCAGCATTTT. Translated: CASSEGRSHQPQHF.

This clonotype was counted between two and nine times. This chain joins TRBV29-1 and TRBJ2-7, with 8 bases identical to TRBD1. J lost 6 bases, V lost 5 bases, and 6 bases had no gene match. The CDR3 consists of 12 residues. The germline CDR1 and CDR2 sequences are SQVTM and ANQGSEA. The CDR3 region is CSVQTGAGEQYF. CDR3 DNA: TGCAGCGTTCAGACAGGGGCAGGCGAGCAGTACTTC.

V gene TRBV28 combines with J gene TRBJ2-1, with TRBD2 as a possible D gene (5 bases). Trimming took 10 bases from V and 7 from J, leaving 17 bases between them. Germline V gene lookup returns CDR1 MDHEN and CDR2 SYDVKM. CDR3 length: 13 residues. The CDR3 here is CAIDGAGRNEQFF. In DNA form, the CDR3 reads TGTGCCATCGATGGTGCGGGCCGTAATGAGCAGTTCTTC.

This chain uses TRBV5-5 with TRBJ2-1, with 8 bases fitting TRBD1. V dropped 0 bases and J dropped 7; count of bases not matched to a gene: 6. The CDR3 is 15 amino acids. The germline V gene encodes CDR1 SGHKS and CDR2 YYEKEE (reference sequence). Written as DNA, the CDR3 is TGTGCCAGCAGCTTGGCAGGGGGCGGCGGGAATGAGCAGTTCTTC. Translated, it gives CASSLAGGGGNEQFF.

V usage is TRBV2 and J usage is TRBJ2-7; 8 nucleotides line up with TRBD1. CDR3 length: 16 amino acids. The ends lost 3 bases at V and 2 bases at J; junction bases unmatched: 9. Germline loops: CDR1 SNHLY, CDR2 FYNNEI. CDR3 in DNA: TGTGCCAGCAGTGACTTGACAGGGGAGGCCCCCTACGAGCAGTACTTC. This encodes CASSDLTGEAPYEQYF.

There are a few counts of this clonotype. The J gene is TRBJ2-7, the V gene TRBV5-5; 9 positions match TRBD1. The CDR3 extends over 15 amino acids. Germline values: CDR1 SGHKS, CDR2 YYEKEE (reference sequence). Germline trimming cut 0 bases from V and 4 bases from J; bases unmatched to any gene: 5. DNA for the CDR3: TGTGCCAGCAGCTTGGTAGGGACAGGGAGGTACGAGCAGTACTTC. Protein: CASSLVGTGRYEQYF.

V usage is TRBV7-2 and J usage is TRBJ2-3, with D uncertain. Germline lookup yields CDR1 SGHTA and CDR2 FQGNSA. Trimming took off 5 bases at V and 4 bases at J, with 10 bases between the two ends. CDR3 length: 13 residues. Written as DNA, the CDR3 is TGTGCCAGCAGCCCCGTAGATCCAGATACGCAGTATTTT. This sequence encodes CASSPVDPDTQYF.

The V gene is TRBV9, the J gene TRBJ2-3; 8 bases align to TRBD1. With 4 bases clipped from V and 2 bases from J, the junction kept 9 bases outside the gene matches. This CDR3 region has 16 residues. Looked up from germline, CDR1 is SGDLS and CDR2 is YYNGEE. The CDR3 protein is CASSTTTGALTDTQYF. CDR3 DNA sequence: TGTGCCAGCAGCACTACGACAGGGGCACTCACAGATACGCAGTATTTT.

J is TRBJ2-5 and V is TRBV4-2; TRBD1 or TRBD2 may be the D gene (5 bases each). This CDR3 region has 15 residues. V lost 4 bases, J lost 0 bases, and 12 bases lay in between. The germline CDR1 and CDR2 sequences are LGHNA and YNFKEQ. CDR3: CASSPLQGDQETQYF. CDR3 DNA sequence: TGTGCCAGCAGCCCTCTGCAGGGAGACCAAGAGACCCAGTACTTC.

This clonotype was seen at least ten times. The junction departs from germline at one end; a sequencing error may be responsible. The genes are TRBV7-7 and TRBJ2-1, with D unresolved. The CDR3 has 15 amino acids. Germline CDR1 reads SSHAT; CDR2 reads FNYEAQ (reference sequence). CDR3 amino acids: CASSSRGDPRNEQFF. The CDR3 coding sequence is TGTGCTAGCAGCTCCCGAGGAGATCCCCGGAATGAGCAGTTCTTC. Looking up the rest from reference TRBV7-7 and TRBJ2-1 gives the full variable domain: GAGVSQSPRYKVTKRGQDVTLRCDPISSHATLYWYQQALGQGPEFLTYFNYEAQPDKSGLPSDRFSAERPEGSISTLTIQRTEQRDSAMYRCASSSRGDPRNEQFFGPGTRLTVL.

There are many counts of this clonotype. This chain's CDR3 is CASRATGIANTGELFF. CDR3 nucleotides: TGCGCCAGCAGAGCGACAGGGATCGCGAACACCGGGGAGCTGTTTTTT. The chain carries TRBV10-2 and TRBJ2-2, with 7 positions matching TRBD1. Trimming took 6 bases from V and 0 from J; bases not matched to a gene: 7. Per germline, CDR1 WSHSY and CDR2 SAAADI. The length of the CDR3 is 16 residues.

This chain connects TRBV29-1 to TRBJ2-7; tentative D call: TRBD1 (5 bases). Germline V gene sequence: CDR1 SQVTM, CDR2 ANQGSEA. Trimming cost V 7 bases and J 0 bases, with 19 bases left between them. This CDR3 has 15 residues. The CDR3 loop is CSAEDGHSTSYEQYF. CDR3 sequence (DNA): TGCAGCGCCGAGGACGGACATTCCACCTCCTACGAGCAGTACTTC.

A few counts support this clonotype. This rearrangement joins TRBV19 to TRBJ1-5; TRBD1 might be the D (5 bases). The V and J ends lost 4 bases and 7 bases respectively, with 14 bases between them. The CDR3 is made up of 14 amino acids. Per the germline V gene, CDR1 is LNHDA and CDR2 is SQIVND (reference sequence). The CDR3 region has the DNA TGTGCCAGTAGTAGACCGGGGCGCAGCCAGCCCCAGCATTTT. This gives the protein CASSRPGRSQPQHF. The full variable domain, its missing parts supplied by reference TRBV19 and TRBJ1-5, is DGGITQSPKYLFRKEGQNVTLSCEQNLNHDAMYWYRQDPGQGLRLIYYSQIVNDFQKGDIAEGYSVSREKKESFPLTVTSAQKNPTAFYLCASSRPGRSQPQHFGDGTRLSIL.

This clonotype was detected ten times or more. V is TRBV4-3 and J is TRBJ2-4; D tentatively fits TRBD1 or TRBD2 (5 bases each). Trimming shortened V by 0 bases and J by 5 bases, and 11 bases separated the two germline ends. Germline values: CDR1 LGHNA, CDR2 YSLEER. The CDR3 is 15 amino acids. The CDR3 here is CASSQEAAGQNIQYF. CDR3 nucleotides: TGCGCCAGCAGCCAAGAAGCGGCAGGGCAAAACATTCAGTACTTC.